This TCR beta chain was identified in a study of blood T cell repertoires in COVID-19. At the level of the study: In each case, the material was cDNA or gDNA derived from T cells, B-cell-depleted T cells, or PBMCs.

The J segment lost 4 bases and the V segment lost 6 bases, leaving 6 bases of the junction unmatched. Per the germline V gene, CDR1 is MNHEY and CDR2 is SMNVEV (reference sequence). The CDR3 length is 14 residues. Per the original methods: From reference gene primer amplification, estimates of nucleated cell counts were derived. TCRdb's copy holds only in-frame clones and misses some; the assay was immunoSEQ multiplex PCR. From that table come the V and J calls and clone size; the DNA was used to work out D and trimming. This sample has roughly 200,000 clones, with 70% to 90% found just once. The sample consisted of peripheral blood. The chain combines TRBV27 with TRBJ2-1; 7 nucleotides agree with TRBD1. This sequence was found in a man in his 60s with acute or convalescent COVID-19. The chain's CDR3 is CASRVDRAYNEQFF. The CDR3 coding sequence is TGTGCCAGCAGAGTCGACAGGGCGTACAATGAGCAGTTCTTC.